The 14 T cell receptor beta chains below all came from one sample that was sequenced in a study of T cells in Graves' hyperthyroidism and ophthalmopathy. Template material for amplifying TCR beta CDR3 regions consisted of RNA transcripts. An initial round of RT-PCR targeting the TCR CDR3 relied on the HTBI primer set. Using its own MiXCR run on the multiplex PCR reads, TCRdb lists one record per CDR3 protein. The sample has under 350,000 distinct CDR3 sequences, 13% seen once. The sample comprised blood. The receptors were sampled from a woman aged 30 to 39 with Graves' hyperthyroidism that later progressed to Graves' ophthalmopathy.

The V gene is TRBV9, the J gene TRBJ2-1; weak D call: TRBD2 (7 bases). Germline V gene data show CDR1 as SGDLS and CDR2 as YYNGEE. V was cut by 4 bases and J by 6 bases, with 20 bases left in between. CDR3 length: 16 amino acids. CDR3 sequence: CASSTRGREYSNEQFF. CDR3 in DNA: TGTGCCAGCAGCACTCGGGGGCGGGAGTATTCCAATGAGCAGTTCTTC.

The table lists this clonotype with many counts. The CDR3 reads CASSEGTPGLNTGELFF. The CDR3 DNA reads TGTGCCAGCAGTGAGGGTACTCCGGGACTAAACACCGGGGAGCTGTTTTTT. The chain joins TRBV2 to TRBJ2-2; 7 nucleotides agree with TRBD2. The length of the CDR3 is 17 residues. In germline, CDR1 is SNHLY, CDR2 FYNNEI. The J segment lost 2 bases and the V segment lost 3 bases, leaving 9 bases of the junction unmatched.

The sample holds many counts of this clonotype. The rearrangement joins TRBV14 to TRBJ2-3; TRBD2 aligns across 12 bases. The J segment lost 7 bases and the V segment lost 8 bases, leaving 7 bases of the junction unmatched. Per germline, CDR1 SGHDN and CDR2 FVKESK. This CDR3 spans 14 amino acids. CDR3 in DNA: TGTGCCAGCCAGACTAGCGGGAGAGGAAATACGCAGTATTTT. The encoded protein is CASQTSGRGNTQYF.

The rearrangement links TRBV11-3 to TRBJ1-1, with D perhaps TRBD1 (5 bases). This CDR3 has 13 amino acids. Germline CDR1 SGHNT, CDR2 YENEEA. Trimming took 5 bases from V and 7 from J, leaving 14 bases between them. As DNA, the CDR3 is TGTGCCAGCAGCGGAACGCGGGGGGGTGAAGCTTTCTTT. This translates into CASSGTRGGEAFF. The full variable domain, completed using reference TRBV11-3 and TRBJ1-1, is EAGVVQSPRYKIIEKKQPVAFWCNPISGHNTLYWYLQNLGQGPELLIRYENEEAVDDSQLPKDRFSAERLKGVDSTLKIQPAELGDSAVYLCASSGTRGGEAFFGQGTRLTVV.

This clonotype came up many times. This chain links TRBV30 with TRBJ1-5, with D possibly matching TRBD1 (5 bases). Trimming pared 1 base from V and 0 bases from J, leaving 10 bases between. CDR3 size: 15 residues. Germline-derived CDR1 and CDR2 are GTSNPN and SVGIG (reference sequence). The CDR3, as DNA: TGTGCCTGGAGTGCGGGGACGGATAGCAATCAGCCCCAGCATTTT. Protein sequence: CAWSAGTDSNQPQHF.

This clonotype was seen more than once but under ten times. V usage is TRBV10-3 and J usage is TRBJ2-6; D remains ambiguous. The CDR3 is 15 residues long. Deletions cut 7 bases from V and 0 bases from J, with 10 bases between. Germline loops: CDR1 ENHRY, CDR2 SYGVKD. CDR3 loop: CAITDGASGANVLTF. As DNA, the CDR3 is TGTGCCATCACAGATGGAGCCTCTGGGGCCAACGTCCTGACTTTC.

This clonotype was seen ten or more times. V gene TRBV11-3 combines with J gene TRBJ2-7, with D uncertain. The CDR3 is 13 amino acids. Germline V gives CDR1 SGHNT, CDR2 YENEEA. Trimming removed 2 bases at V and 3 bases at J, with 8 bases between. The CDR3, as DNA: TGTGCCAGCAGCTTATACCCGAACTACGAGCAGTACTTC. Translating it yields CASSLYPNYEQYF.

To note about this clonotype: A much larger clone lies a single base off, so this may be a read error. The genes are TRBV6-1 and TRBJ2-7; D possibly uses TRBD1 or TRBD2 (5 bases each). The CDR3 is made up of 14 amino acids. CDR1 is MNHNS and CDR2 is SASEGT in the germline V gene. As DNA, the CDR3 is TGTGCCAGCAGTGACCGGGACGGGCCTCAGGAGCAGCACTTC. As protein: CASSDRDGPQEQHF.

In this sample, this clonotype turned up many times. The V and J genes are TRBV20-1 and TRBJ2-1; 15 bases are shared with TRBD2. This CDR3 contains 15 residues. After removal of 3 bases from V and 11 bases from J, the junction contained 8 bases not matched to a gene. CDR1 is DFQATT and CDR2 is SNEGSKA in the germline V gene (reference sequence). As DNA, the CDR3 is TGCAGTGCTAGTTCGGGACTAGCGGGAGGTTTTAAGCAGTTCTTC. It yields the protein CSASSGLAGGFKQFF.

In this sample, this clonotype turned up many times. The CDR3 DNA is TGCGCCAGCAGCTTGGGCGGCCTAGAGGGACAGCCCCAGCATTTT. It translates to CASSLGGLEGQPQHF. The chain has TRBV5-1 and TRBJ1-5; D gene ambiguous. Looked up from germline, CDR1 is SGHRS and CDR2 is YFSETQ. V gave up 0 bases and J gave up 7 bases, with 14 bases separating them. The CDR3 contains 15 residues.

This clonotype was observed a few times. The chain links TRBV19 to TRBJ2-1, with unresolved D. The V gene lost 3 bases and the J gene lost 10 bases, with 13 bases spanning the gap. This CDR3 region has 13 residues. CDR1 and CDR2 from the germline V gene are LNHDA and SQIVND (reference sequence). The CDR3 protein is CASSMGQLMEQFF. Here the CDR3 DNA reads TGTGCCAGTAGTATGGGCCAATTGATGGAGCAGTTCTTC. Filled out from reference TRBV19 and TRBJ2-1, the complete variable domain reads DGGITQSPKYLFRKEGQNVTLSCEQNLNHDAMYWYRQDPGQGLRLIYYSQIVNDFQKGDIAEGYSVSREKKESFPLTVTSAQKNPTAFYLCASSMGQLMEQFFGPGTRLTVL.

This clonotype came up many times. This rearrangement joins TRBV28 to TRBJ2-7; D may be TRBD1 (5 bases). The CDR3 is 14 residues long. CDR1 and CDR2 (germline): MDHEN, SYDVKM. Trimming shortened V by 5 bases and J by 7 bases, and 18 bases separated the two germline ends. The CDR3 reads CASSLRTSLGEQYF. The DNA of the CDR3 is TGTGCCAGCAGTCTCCGGACAAGCCTTGGGGAGCAGTACTTC.

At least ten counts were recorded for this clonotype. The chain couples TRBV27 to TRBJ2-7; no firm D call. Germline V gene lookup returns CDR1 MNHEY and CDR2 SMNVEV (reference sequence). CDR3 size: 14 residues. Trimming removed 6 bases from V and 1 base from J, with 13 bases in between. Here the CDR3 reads CASSPDFSSYEQYF. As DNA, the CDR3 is TGTGCCAGCAGCCCCGACTTTTCGTCCTACGAGCAGTACTTC.

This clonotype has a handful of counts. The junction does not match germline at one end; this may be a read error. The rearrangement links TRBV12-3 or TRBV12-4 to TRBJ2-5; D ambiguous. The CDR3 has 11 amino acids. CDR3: CVSSLRETQYF. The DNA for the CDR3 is TGTGTCAGCAGTTTACGGGAGACCCAGTACTTC.